This entry describes one T cell receptor beta chain. Its antigen remains unknown. The record originates from a study of OX40 agonist ivuxolimab in advanced cancers. Study-level information: It was permissible to have had prior anti-PD-1, anti-PD-L1 or anti-CTLA-4 therapy, and over 35% had some. General study findings and limits: Averaged across samples, CD8+ T cells carried more expanded clones than CD4+ did.

The repertoire was sequenced with immunoSEQ multiplex PCR; TCRdb's copy has only in-frame clones and lacks some. The repertoire holds some 74,000 clones, with roughly 90% as singletons. Trimming removed 11 bases from V and 1 base from J; junction bases left unmatched: 9. The CDR3 extends over 14 amino acids. Germline V gene lookup returns CDR1 MDHEN and CDR2 SYDVKM. Sequenced material: CD4+ or CD8+ T cells sorted from blood, taken in a trial of the OX40 agonist ivuxolimab. The chain joins TRBV28 to TRBJ2-7; the match to TRBD1 covers 9 bases. This TCR derives from an adult with an advanced solid tumor such as melanoma, head and neck, liver or kidney cancer. This chain's CDR3 is CAALGQGPSYEQYF. The CDR3, as DNA: TGTGCCGCGCTCGGACAGGGGCCTTCCTACGAGCAGTACTTC.